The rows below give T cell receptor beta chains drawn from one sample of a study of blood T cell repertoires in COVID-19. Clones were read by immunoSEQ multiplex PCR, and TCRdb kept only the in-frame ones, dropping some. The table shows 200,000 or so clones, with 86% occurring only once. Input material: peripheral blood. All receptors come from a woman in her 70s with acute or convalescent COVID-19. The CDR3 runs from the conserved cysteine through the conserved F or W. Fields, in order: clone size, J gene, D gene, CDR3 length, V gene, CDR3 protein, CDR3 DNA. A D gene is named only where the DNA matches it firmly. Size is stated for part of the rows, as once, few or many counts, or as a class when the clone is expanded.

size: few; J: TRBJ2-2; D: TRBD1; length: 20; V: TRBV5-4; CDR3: CASSLWLGAGTGGGTGELFF; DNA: TGTGCCAGCAGCTTGTGGCTGGGAGCGGGGACAGGGGGCGGCACCGGGGAGCTGTTTTTT
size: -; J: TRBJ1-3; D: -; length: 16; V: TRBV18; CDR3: CASSPRQAYSGNTIYF; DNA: TGTGCCAGCTCACCACGACAGGCTTACTCTGGAAACACCATATATTTT
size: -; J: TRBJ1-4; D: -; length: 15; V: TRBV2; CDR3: CASIRGEQWDEKLFF; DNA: TGTGCCAGCATACGGGGTGAGCAGTGGGATGAAAAACTGTTTTTT
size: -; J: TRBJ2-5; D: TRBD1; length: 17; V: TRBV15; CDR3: CATSRGSELAGGETQYF; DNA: TGTGCCACCAGCAGAGGGTCCGAGTTGGCAGGGGGAGAGACCCAGTACTTC
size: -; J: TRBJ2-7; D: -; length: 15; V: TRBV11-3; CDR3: CASSFSATDGNEQYF; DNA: TGTGCCAGCAGCTTCTCGGCAACGGACGGGAACGAGCAGTACTTC
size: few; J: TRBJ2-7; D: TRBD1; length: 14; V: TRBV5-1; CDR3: CASSYRQGPYEQYF; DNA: TGCGCCAGCAGCTACCGACAGGGGCCCTACGAGCAGTACTTC
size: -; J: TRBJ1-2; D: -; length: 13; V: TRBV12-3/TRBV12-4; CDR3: CASSRRVTDGYTF; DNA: TGTGCCAGCAGCCGACGGGTAACTGATGGCTACACCTTC
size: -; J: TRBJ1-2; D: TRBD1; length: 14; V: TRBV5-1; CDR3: CASSFNRGDYGYTF; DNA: TGCGCCAGCAGCTTTAACAGGGGGGACTATGGCTACACCTTC
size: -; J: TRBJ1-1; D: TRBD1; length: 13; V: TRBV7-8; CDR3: CASSRQGVTEAFF; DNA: TGTGCCAGCAGCCGCCAGGGGGTGACTGAAGCTTTCTTT
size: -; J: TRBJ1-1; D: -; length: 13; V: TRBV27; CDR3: CAPTGGGMTEAFF; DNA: TGTGCCCCAACTGGGGGAGGGATGACAGAAGCTTTCTTT
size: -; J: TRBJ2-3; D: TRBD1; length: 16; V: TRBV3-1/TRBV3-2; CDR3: CASSQPGQGVKDTQYF; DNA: TGTGCCAGCAGCCAACCAGGACAGGGGGTTAAAGATACGCAGTATTTT
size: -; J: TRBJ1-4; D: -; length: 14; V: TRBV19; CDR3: CASSSRLVGEKLFF; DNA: TGTGCCAGTAGTTCACGACTAGTAGGGGAAAAACTGTTTTTT
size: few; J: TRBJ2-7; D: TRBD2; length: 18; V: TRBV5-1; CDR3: CASSLAGLAGTPSYEQYF; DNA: TGCGCCAGCAGCTTGGCGGGACTAGCGGGAACCCCCTCCTACGAGCAGTACTTC
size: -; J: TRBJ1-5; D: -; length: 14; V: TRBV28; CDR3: CASSFRDPDQPQHF; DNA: TGTGCCAGCAGTTTCCGGGATCCCGATCAGCCCCAGCATTTT
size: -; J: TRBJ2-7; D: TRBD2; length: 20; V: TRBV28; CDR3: CASSSPTGQTSGGRSYEQYF; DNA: TGTGCCAGCAGTTCCCCGACAGGACAGACTAGCGGGGGGAGGTCCTACGAGCAGTACTTC
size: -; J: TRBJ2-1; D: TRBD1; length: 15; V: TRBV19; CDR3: CASSPPGQGTYEQFF; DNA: TGTGCCAGTAGTCCCCCGGGACAGGGTACCTATGAGCAGTTCTTC
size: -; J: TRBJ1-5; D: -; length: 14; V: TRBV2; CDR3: CASTERRVGRPQHF; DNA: TGTGCCAGCACCGAGAGGAGGGTGGGCAGACCCCAGCATTTT
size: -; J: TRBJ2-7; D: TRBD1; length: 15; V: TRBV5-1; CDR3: CASSLRTGSTYEQYF; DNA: TGCGCCAGCAGCTTAAGGACAGGGAGCACCTACGAGCAGTACTTC
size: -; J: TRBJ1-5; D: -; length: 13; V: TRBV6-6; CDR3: CASSFGGGQPQHF; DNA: TGTGCCAGCAGTTTCGGGGGTGGTCAGCCCCAGCATTTT
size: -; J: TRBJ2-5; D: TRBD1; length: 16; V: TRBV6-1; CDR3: CASSGPAVGQGFTQYF; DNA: TGTGCCAGCAGTGGCCCAGCAGTAGGACAGGGTTTCACCCAGTACTTC
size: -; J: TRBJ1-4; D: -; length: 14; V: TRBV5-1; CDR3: CASSEDRLNEKLFF; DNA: TGCGCCAGCAGCGAGGACAGACTTAATGAAAAACTGTTTTTT
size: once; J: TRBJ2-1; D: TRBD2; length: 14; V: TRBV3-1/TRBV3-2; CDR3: CASSRWGGYNEQFF; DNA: TGTGCCAGCAGTAGATGGGGGGGGTACAATGAGCAGTTCTTC
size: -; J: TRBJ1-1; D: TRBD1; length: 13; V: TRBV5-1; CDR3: CASMGQMNTEAFF; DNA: TGCGCCAGCATGGGACAGATGAACACTGAAGCTTTCTTT
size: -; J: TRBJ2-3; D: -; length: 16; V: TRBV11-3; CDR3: CASSSAGQNRFDTQYF; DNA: TGTGCCAGCAGCTCGGCGGGACAGAATAGGTTTGATACGCAGTATTTT
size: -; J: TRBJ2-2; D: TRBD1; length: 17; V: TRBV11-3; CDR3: CASSLETGVGNTGELFF; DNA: TGTGCCAGCAGCTTAGAGACAGGGGTTGGGAACACCGGGGAGCTGTTTTTT
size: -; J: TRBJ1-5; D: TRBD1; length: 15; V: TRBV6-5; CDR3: CASRPGQVPNQPQHF; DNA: TGTGCCAGCAGACCTGGACAGGTACCCAATCAGCCCCAGCATTTT
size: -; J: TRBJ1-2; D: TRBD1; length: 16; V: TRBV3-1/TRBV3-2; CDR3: CASSQGGQGANYGYTF; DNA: TGTGCCAGCAGCCAAGGAGGACAGGGGGCAAACTATGGCTACACCTTC
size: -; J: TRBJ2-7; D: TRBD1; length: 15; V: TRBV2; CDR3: CASSSQGTGNYEQYF; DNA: TGTGCCAGCAGCTCGCAAGGGACAGGGAACTACGAGCAGTACTTC
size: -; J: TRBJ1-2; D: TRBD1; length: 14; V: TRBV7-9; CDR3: CASSLTTGVDGYTF; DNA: TGTGCCAGCAGCTTAACCACAGGGGTTGATGGCTACACCTTC
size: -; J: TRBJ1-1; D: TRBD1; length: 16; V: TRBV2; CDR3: CASSFDRAPLNTEAFF; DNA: TGTGCCAGCAGTTTTGACAGGGCCCCTCTGAACACTGAAGCTTTCTTT
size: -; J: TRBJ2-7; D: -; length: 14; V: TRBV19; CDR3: CASSTVPSRYEQYF; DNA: TGTGCCAGTAGTACGGTCCCGTCTCGATACGAGCAGTACTTC
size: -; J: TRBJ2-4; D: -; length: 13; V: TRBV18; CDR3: CASSPGAKNIQYF; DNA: TGTGCCAGCTCACCTGGCGCCAAAAACATTCAGTACTTC
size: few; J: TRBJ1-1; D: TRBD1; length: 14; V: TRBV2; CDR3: CASSRDSTNTEAFF; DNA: TGTGCCAGCAGTCGGGACAGCACGAACACTGAAGCTTTCTTT
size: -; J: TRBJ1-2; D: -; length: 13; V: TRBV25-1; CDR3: CASSEKGRYGYTF; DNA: TGTGCCAGCAGTGAAAAGGGGAGGTATGGCTACACCTTC
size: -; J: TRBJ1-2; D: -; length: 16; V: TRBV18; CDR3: CASSPGVEGANYGYTF; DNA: TGTGCCAGCTCACCAGGAGTTGAAGGGGCGAACTATGGCTACACCTTC
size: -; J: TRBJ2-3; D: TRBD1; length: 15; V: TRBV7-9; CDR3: CASSPLGQGTLTQYF; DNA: TGTGCCAGCAGCCCTTTGGGACAGGGAACATTGACGCAGTATTTT
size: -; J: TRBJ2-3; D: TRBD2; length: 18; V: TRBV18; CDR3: CASSPASGGSSSTDTQYF; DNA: TGTGCCAGCTCCCCCGCTAGCGGGGGTTCTTCTAGCACAGATACGCAGTATTTT
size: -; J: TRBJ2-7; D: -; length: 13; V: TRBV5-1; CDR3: CASSFQGLYEQYF; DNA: TGCGCCAGCAGCTTCCAGGGGTTGTACGAGCAGTACTTC
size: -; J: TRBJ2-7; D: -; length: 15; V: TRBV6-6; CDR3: CASQPTLTASYEQYF; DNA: TGTGCCAGCCAACCGACCCTCACAGCCTCCTACGAGCAGTACTTC
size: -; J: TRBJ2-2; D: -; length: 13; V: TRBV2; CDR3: CASRVTRAGELFF; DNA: TGTGCCAGCAGGGTGACTAGGGCCGGGGAGCTGTTTTTT
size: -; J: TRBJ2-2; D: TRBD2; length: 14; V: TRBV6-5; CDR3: CASSSNWGGGELFF; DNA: TGTGCCAGCAGTTCTAACTGGGGGGGCGGGGAGCTGTTTTTT
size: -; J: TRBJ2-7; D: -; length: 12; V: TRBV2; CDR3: CASSRYWYEQYF; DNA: TGTGCCAGCAGTCGGTACTGGTACGAGCAGTACTTC
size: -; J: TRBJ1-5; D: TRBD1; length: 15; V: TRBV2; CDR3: CASTGQGFSNQPQHF; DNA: TGTGCCAGCACGGGACAGGGATTTAGCAATCAGCCCCAGCATTTT
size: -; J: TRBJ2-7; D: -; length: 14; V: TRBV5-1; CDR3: CASSLGSSHFEQYF; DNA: TGCGCCAGCAGCTTGGGATCAAGCCACTTCGAGCAGTACTTC
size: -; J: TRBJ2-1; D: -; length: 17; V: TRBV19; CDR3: CASSSTTIPLSYNEQFF; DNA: TGTGCCAGTAGTTCAACGACTATCCCCCTCTCCTACAATGAGCAGTTCTTC
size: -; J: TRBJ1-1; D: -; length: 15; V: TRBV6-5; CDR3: CASSSRQASNTEAFF; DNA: TGTGCCAGCAGTTCTAGACAGGCCAGCAACACTGAAGCTTTCTTT
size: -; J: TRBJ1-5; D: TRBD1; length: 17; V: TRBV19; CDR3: CASTADRQGAKNQPQHF; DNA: TGTGCCAGTACCGCCGACCGACAGGGGGCGAAGAATCAGCCCCAGCATTTT
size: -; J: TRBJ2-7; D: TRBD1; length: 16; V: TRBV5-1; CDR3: CASTPGQGASYYEQYF; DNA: TGCGCCAGCACCCCAGGACAGGGGGCTTCATACTACGAGCAGTACTTC
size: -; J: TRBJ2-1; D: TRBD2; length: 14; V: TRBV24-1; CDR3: CATSDPGLANEQFF; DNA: TGTGCCACCAGTGACCCGGGACTAGCGAATGAGCAGTTCTTC
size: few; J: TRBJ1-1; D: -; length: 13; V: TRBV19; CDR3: CAANRRGNTEAFF; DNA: TGTGCCGCCAACCGTCGGGGGAACACTGAAGCTTTCTTT
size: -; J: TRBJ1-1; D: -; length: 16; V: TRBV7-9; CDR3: CASSLAQQGGKTEAFF; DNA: TGTGCCAGCAGCTTAGCGCAGCAGGGAGGGAAGACTGAAGCTTTCTTT
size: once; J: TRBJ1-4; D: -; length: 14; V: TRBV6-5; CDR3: CASKQGYANEKLFF; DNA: TGTGCCAGCAAACAGGGTTATGCTAATGAAAAACTGTTTTTT
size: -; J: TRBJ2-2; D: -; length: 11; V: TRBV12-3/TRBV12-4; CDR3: CASTVSGELFF; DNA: TGTGCCAGCACCGTATCCGGGGAGCTGTTTTTT
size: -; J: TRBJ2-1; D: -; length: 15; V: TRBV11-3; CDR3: CASSKEGLSYNEQFF; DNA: TGTGCCAGCAGCAAAGAGGGACTGTCCTACAATGAGCAGTTCTTC